These 20 T cell receptor beta chains originate from one sample sequenced in a study of blood T cell repertoires in COVID-19. Repertoires were generated with immunoSEQ multiplex PCR, while TCRdb's copy carries only in-frame clones and drops some. The sample records about 250,000 clones, roughly 82% being singletons. Material: peripheral blood. All receptors come from a woman over 75 with COVID-19, enrolled during active disease.

This clone was found a few times. CDR3 in amino acids: CASSRQGLGSNTEAFF. CDR3 coding DNA: TGTGCCAGCTCACGTCAGGGATTGGGGTCGAACACTGAAGCTTTCTTT. The J gene is TRBJ1-1, the V gene TRBV18; a possible D gene is TRBD1 (5 bases). From germline, CDR1 is KGHSH and CDR2 LQKENI. V was clipped by 4 bases and J by 1 base, with 16 bases between them. This CDR3 contains 16 residues.

This clone was counted a few times. The gene calls are TRBV5-1 and TRBJ1-1; D is ambiguous. The CDR3 has 15 residues. Between the trimmed V and J ends, which lost 1 base and 1 base, there was a span of 11 bases. Germline V gene lookup returns CDR1 SGHRS and CDR2 YFSETQ. The CDR3 DNA follows: TGCGCCAGCAGCTTGCTGTCAGGCACGAACACTGAAGCTTTCTTT. This encodes CASSLLSGTNTEAFF.

The chain has TRBV7-2 and TRBJ1-2; TRBD1 matches 9 bases. Trimming cost V 8 bases and J 11 bases; bases outside gene matches: 12. The CDR3 length is 13 residues. Germline loops: CDR1 SGHTA, CDR2 FQGNSA. CDR3 DNA sequence: TGTGCCAGCTCAGCTTTCGGGGACAGGGAATACACCTTC. It yields the protein CASSAFGDREYTF.

The chain is built from TRBV18 and TRBJ2-7; TRBD2 matches 10 bases. Looked up from germline, CDR1 is KGHSH and CDR2 is LQKENI. This CDR3 region has 15 residues. After removal of 2 bases from V and 4 bases from J, the junction contained 5 bases not matched to a gene. The CDR3 region is CASSPGTSGVYEQYF. The CDR3 DNA reads as TGTGCCAGCTCACCAGGAACTAGCGGGGTATACGAGCAGTACTTC.

The chain links TRBV7-2 to TRBJ1-1; 12 nucleotides line up with TRBD1. Germline assignment: CDR1 SGHTA and CDR2 FQGNSA. Germline trimming cut 1 base from V and 1 base from J; bases unmatched to any gene: 4. The CDR3 is 17 residues long. CDR3 amino acids: CASSLVGTGGKNTEAFF. The CDR3 DNA is TGTGCCAGCAGCTTAGTTGGGACAGGGGGCAAGAACACTGAAGCTTTCTTT. Full variable domain (rest looked up from reference TRBV7-2 and TRBJ1-1): GAGVSQSPSNKVTEKGKDVELRCDPISGHTALYWYRQSLGQGLEFLIYFQGNSAPDKSGLPSDRFSAERTGGSVSTLTIQRTQQEDSAVYLCASSLVGTGGKNTEAFFGQGTRLTVV.

This chain links TRBV3-1 (or the pseudogene TRBV3-2) with TRBJ1-5; D is ambiguous. With 2 bases removed from V and 4 bases from J, the gap between germline ends came to 9 bases. The CDR3 sequence is 14 residues long. Germline V CDR1 and CDR2: LGHDT, YNNKEL (reference sequence). CDR3 DNA sequence: TGTGCCAGCAGCCAAAACGCACTAAATCAGCCCCAGCATTTT. This gives the protein CASSQNALNQPQHF.

The chain is built from TRBV20-1 and TRBJ1-1; unclear D gene. Germline V lookup: CDR1 DFQATT, CDR2 SNEGSKA (reference sequence). The CDR3 sequence is 11 residues long. Trimming removed 8 bases at V and 3 bases at J, with 10 bases between. In nucleotides, the CDR3 is TGCAGTCCTCGACAATACACTGAAGCTTTCTTT. Encoded protein: CSPRQYTEAFF.

This sequence joins TRBV19 and TRBJ1-5; 10 nucleotides agree with TRBD1. Trimming removed 6 bases from V and 4 bases from J; junction bases left unmatched: 12. The CDR3 totals 17 residues. Germline CDR1 and CDR2: LNHDA and SQIVND (reference sequence). CDR3 sequence: CASRLGTGEIRNQPQHF. The CDR3 DNA reads TGTGCCAGTAGACTCGGGACAGGGGAGATTAGGAATCAGCCCCAGCATTTT.

This rearrangement joins TRBV19 to TRBJ1-2, with D perhaps TRBD1 (6 bases). Germline V lookup: CDR1 LNHDA, CDR2 SQIVND (reference sequence). This CDR3 spans 13 amino acids. Between the trimmed V and J ends, which lost 6 bases and 8 bases, there was a span of 16 bases. CDR3 coding DNA: TGTGCCAGTAGGCGTGCGGGGGCACAGGGCTACACCTTC. Encoded protein: CASRRAGAQGYTF.

The rearrangement joins TRBV30 to TRBJ2-7; D is perhaps TRBD2 (7 bases). Trimming pared 5 bases from V and 1 base from J, leaving 18 bases between. Germline CDR1 is GTSNPN and CDR2 is SVGIG (reference sequence). The CDR3 length is 15 residues. CDR3: CAWEERGGRSYEQYF. In nucleotides, the CDR3 is TGTGCCTGGGAGGAAAGGGGGGGCAGGTCCTACGAGCAGTACTTC.

J is TRBJ2-1 and V is TRBV12-3 or TRBV12-4; maybe TRBD2 (7 bases). The CDR3 loop spans 12 amino acids. Trimming took off 4 bases at V and 10 bases at J, with 11 bases between the two ends. CDR3: CASSWGGHEQFF. DNA for the CDR3: TGTGCCAGCAGTTGGGGGGGACACGAGCAGTTCTTC.

The J gene is TRBJ1-5, the V gene TRBV5-8; 8 bases match TRBD1. This CDR3 is built from 17 residues. V was clipped by 5 bases and J by 4 bases; unmatched bases: 14. The germline V gene has CDR1 SGHTS and CDR2 YDEGEE. As DNA, the CDR3 is TGTGCCAGCAGAGTCGTGGGTTGGGACAGGATGAATCAGCCCCAGCATTTT. Protein sequence: CASRVVGWDRMNQPQHF.

The J gene is TRBJ1-1, the V gene TRBV10-3, with unresolved D. Germline loops: CDR1 ENHRY, CDR2 SYGVKD. Trimming shortened V by 5 bases and J by 7 bases, and 17 bases separated the two germline ends. This CDR3 has 14 residues. CDR3 in DNA: TGTGCCATCAGTAATTTAGAGGGATACGGTGAAGCTTTCTTT. Translated, it gives CAISNLEGYGEAFF.

CDR3 sequence: CASSATGVSGNTIYF. The CDR3 DNA reads TGTGCCAGCAGTGCAACAGGGGTCTCTGGAAACACCATATATTTT. This rearrangement joins TRBV28 to TRBJ1-3, with 7 bases lining up with TRBD1. The CDR3 covers 15 residues. V shed 5 bases, J shed 0 bases, and the junction held 4 bases outside the gene matches. CDR1 and CDR2 from the germline V gene are MDHEN and SYDVKM. Filled out from reference TRBV28 and TRBJ1-3, the complete variable domain reads DVKVTQSSRYLVKRTGEKVFLECVQDMDHENMFWYRQDPGLGLRLIYFSYDVKMKEKGDIPEGYSVSREKKERFSLILESASTNQTSMYLCASSATGVSGNTIYFGEGSWLTVV.

CDR3 amino acids: CASSLGNGAGLEQYF. CDR3 in DNA: TGTGCCAGCAGCTTGGGAAATGGAGCGGGGCTCGAGCAGTACTTC. The chain employs TRBV5-6 and TRBJ2-7, with TRBD2 matching over 7 bases. CDR3 size: 15 residues. J gave up 6 bases and V 0 bases, and 9 bases lay outside the gene matches. Germline values: CDR1 SGHDT, CDR2 YYEEEE.

The V gene is TRBV2, the J gene TRBJ1-1, with 9 bases lining up with TRBD1. Per the germline V gene, CDR1 is SNHLY and CDR2 is FYNNEI. The length of the CDR3 is 13 residues. The J segment lost 8 bases and the V segment lost 6 bases, leaving 7 bases of the junction unmatched. The CDR3: CASSSGQGLEAFF. Here the CDR3 DNA reads TGTGCCAGCAGCTCCGGACAGGGGCTCGAAGCTTTCTTT.

With regard to this clone: This CDR3 is also generated by other DNA sequences in the sample. The V and J genes are TRBV6-5 and TRBJ1-2; D not certain. The CDR3 is 15 residues long. V was trimmed by 0 bases and J by 2 bases, leaving 10 bases between them. From germline, CDR1 is MNHEY and CDR2 SVGAGI. CDR3 in DNA: TGTGCCAGCAGTTACTCTGCCAGGTTGAACTATGGCTACACCTTC. This codes for CASSYSARLNYGYTF.

The V gene is TRBV7-6, the J gene TRBJ1-1, with D tentatively TRBD1 (5 bases). From germline, CDR1 is SGHVS and CDR2 FNYEAQ. V dropped 5 bases and J dropped 1 base, with 8 bases sitting between them. This CDR3 spans 13 amino acids. DNA for the CDR3: TGTGCCAGCAGCCAGGGCCGGAACACTGAAGCTTTCTTT. It translates to CASSQGRNTEAFF.

DNA for the CDR3: TGTGCCATCAGTGACCTTTCTTCGGGGGAAAAACTGTTTTTT. This encodes CAISDLSSGEKLFF. This chain uses TRBV10-3 with TRBJ1-4; D not resolved. The V end was cut by 3 bases, the J end by 8 bases, with 13 bases between. This CDR3 spans 14 amino acids. Germline lookup yields CDR1 ENHRY and CDR2 SYGVKD.

The V gene is TRBV6-2 or TRBV6-3, the J gene TRBJ1-3; TRBD1 matches at 7 bases. The CDR3 contains 13 residues. Unmatched junction bases numbered 4, after V lost 4 bases and J lost 7 bases. Germline V gene sequence: CDR1 MNHEY, CDR2 SVGEGT. The CDR3 DNA follows: TGTGCCAGCAGTTCGACAGGGTCGAACACCATATATTTT. This sequence encodes CASSSTGSNTIYF.